The 2 T cell receptor beta chains listed next were all sequenced from one sample in a study of preoperative IRX-2 immunotherapy in early breast cancer. Some clones are missing from TCRdb's copy, which holds only in-frame ones; the method was immunoSEQ multiplex PCR. The repertoire holds fewer than 25,000 clones, with approximately 90% as singletons. The sample's treatment: preoperative locoregional IRX-2 cytokine immunotherapy. The source material was tumor tissue, sampled after IRX-2 immunotherapy. The source of these receptors is a human donor with breast cancer.

The genes are TRBV19 and TRBJ2-1; D is uncertain. Trimming took off 0 bases at V and 1 base at J, with 13 bases between the two ends. CDR1 is LNHDA and CDR2 is SQIVND in the germline V gene (reference sequence). This CDR3 comprises 17 residues. The CDR3, as DNA: TGTGCCAGTAGTATAGATGTTGGTGGAGCGTCCTACAATGAGCAGTTCTTC. Its translation is CASSIDVGGASYNEQFF.

V and J are TRBV19 and TRBJ1-6; no clear D gene. Germline V CDR1 and CDR2: LNHDA, SQIVND (reference sequence). With 5 bases removed from V and 9 bases from J, the gap between germline ends came to 14 bases. This CDR3 is built from 14 residues. The CDR3 coding sequence is TGTGCCAGTAGTGAGTTCCAGAGCGTTTCACCCCTCCACTTT. It is translated as CASSEFQSVSPLHF.